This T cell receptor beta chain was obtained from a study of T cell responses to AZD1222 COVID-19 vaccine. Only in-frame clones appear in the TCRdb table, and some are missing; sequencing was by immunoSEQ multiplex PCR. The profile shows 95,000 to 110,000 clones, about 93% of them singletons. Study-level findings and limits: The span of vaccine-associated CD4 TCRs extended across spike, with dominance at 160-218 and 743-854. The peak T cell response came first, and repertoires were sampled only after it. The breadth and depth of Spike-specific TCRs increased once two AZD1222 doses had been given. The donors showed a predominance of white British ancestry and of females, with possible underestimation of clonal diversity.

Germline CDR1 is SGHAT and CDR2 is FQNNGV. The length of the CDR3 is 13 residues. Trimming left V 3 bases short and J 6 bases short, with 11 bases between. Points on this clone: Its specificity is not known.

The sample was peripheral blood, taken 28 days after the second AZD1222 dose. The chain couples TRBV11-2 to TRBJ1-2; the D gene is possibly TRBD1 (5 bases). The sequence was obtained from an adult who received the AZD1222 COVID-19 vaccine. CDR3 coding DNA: TGTGCCAGCAGCTTGGCAGGGAGAGATGGCTACACCTTC. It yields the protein CASSLAGRDGYTF.